This TCR beta chain was sequenced in a study of beta chain features in type 1 diabetes. Looked up from germline, CDR1 is SGHTA and CDR2 is FQGNSA. The CDR3 extends over 14 amino acids. As to this clone: Sequence at one end of the junction differs from germline and may be a read error.

What was sequenced were expressed TCRB transcripts, since all of the isolated RNA had been reverse transcribed. TCRdb's copy holds only in-frame clones and misses some; the assay was immunoSEQ multiplex PCR. Altogether roughly 400,000 clones are present, roughly 16% being singletons, with the ten largest covering approximately 0.02%. The sample was naive CD4+ T cells from blood. The rearrangement uses TRBV7-2 and TRBJ2-7, with TRBD2 identical over 11 bases. This clonotype originated in a woman under 30 in good health. The CDR3 spells CASSVAGGPGEQYF. CDR3 coding DNA: TGTGCCAGCAGCGTAGCGGGAGGGCCGGGGGAGCAGTACTTC.